This TCR beta chain was sequenced for a study of CD8 T cells in ankylosing spondylitis. To note about this clonotype: No antigen is known for it.

General study points: Researchers reportedly found disease-linked clones significantly enriched in matched ankylosing spondylitis synovial fluid. A motif of fewer than ten highly homologous TCR beta variants was seen as apparently characteristic of ankylosing spondylitis blood.

The CDR3 spans 13 residues. Germline CDR1 DFQATT, CDR2 SNEGSKA (reference sequence). V lost 6 bases to trimming and J lost 2 bases; unmatched junction nucleotides: 5. Quantitative 5'-RACE with molecular barcodes generated TCR beta libraries. TCRdb reprocessed the 5' RACE reads via MiXCR and lists one record per CDR3 protein. The sample holds 800,000 to 900,000 distinct CDR3 sequences, around 11% seen once. The rearrangement links TRBV20-1 to TRBJ2-3, with TRBD1 matching 7 bases. The sequence came from a male donor with ankylosing spondylitis. Sequencing was done on a sample of blood, either unsorted or a sorted T cell fraction (not recorded which). CDR3 region: CSAPDRLTDTQYF. CDR3 bases: TGCAGTGCACCGGACAGGCTCACAGATACGCAGTATTTT.